This T cell receptor (beta chain) was documented in a study of blood T cell repertoires in COVID-19 (TCRdb year 2020). About the full investigation: The collaborator samples originated in the United States, Italy and Spain and spanned the acute and convalescent phases of COVID-19. The material from the prospective study consisted of cDNA or gDNA derived from T cells, B-cell-depleted T cells, or PBMCs. The dataset comprised deeply sampled blood TCRbeta repertoires from subjects exposed to, actively infected with, or recovered from COVID-19. The repertoires were made available in a free public database intended to serve as a resource for research on the immune response to SARS-CoV-2. Samples came from the ongoing ImmuneRACE study (first 160 participants) plus 1,254 subjects from 6 global collaborators. Nearly every sample came with metadata listing a de-identified subject ID, COVID-19 status, age in years and sex. Where available, HLA class I and class II types were obtained from metadata supplied by the sample provider rather than from assay-based typing. Paper-wide results and their limitations: The amount of clinical and demographic metadata varied by source and participant and was provided uncurated.

On this clone: The specificity of this receptor is unknown. Base qualities are not at hand, and no much larger clone is one base apart.

V is pruned by 5 bases and J by 4 bases, leaving 7 bases of the junction without a gene match. CDR1 and CDR2, per the germline V gene (reference sequence), are PRHDT and FYEKMQ. The cysteine opens and the phenylalanine closes a CDR3 of 14 amino acids. Left in the record is the CDR3 DNA by itself, 42 bases read in frame from the first base. Collaborating institutions collected whole blood in K2EDTA tubes following their own protocols. For TCRbeta analysis, collaborator samples were shipped as frozen whole blood, as isolated PBMCs, or as DNA extracted from either sample type. TCRbeta CDR3 regions were amplified from genomic DNA using the immunoSEQ Assay, a bias-controlled multiplex PCR. As for the authors' bioinformatics: The number of nucleated cells in each sample was estimated from the amplification of reference gene primers within the assay. To quantify the absolute abundance of each unique TCRbeta CDR3 rearrangement, sequence reads were collapsed and filtered. Productive Simpson clonality was computed per sample as the square root of Simpson's diversity index over productive rearrangements. The clones in this table, taken by TCRdb from immuneACCESS, are in-frame only. Not every clone is retained; where verified, under half of the shortfall comes from an unresolved V gene, and the cause of the rest is unknown. That table furnishes V, J and clone size, whereas the DNA furnished D and trimming. In this sample the table shows 250,000 to 300,000 clones, around 89% of which occur a single time. The ten largest clones take up about 4.6% of the sample.

Rearrangement joined TRBV13 to TRBJ1-2, with TRBD1 matching 7 junction bases. This TCR derives from a man between 35 and 55 years old with acute or convalescent COVID-19. The specimen was peripheral blood. DNA sequence: TGTGCCAGCAGCCGACAGGGCCGTAGCTATGGCTACACCTTC. Translated, it gives CASSRQGRSYGYTF.